The present TCR beta chain was sequenced within a study of neoadjuvant anti-PD-1 for oral cavity cancer. Turning to the study itself: Around day 43, patients without progression received a fourth nivolumab dose before surgery.

Method: immunoSEQ multiplex PCR; TCRdb's copy keeps in-frame clones and lacks some. The sample includes about 68,000 clones, about 88% of them seen just once. The time point denotes: after neoadjuvant nivolumab, at surgical resection. Trimming removed 6 bases from V and 3 bases from J; junction bases left unmatched: 2. This CDR3 has 13 amino acids. CDR1 is SNHLY and CDR2 is FYNNEI in the germline V gene. The chain carries TRBV2 and TRBJ2-7; 10 bases align to TRBD1. Sequenced material: PBMCs, taken after nivolumab (anti-PD-1) treatment. The origin of this receptor is a person aged 35-79 years with oral cavity squamous cell carcinoma. The CDR3 here is CASRRTGGYEQYF. As DNA, the CDR3 is TGTGCCAGCAGGCGGACAGGGGGCTACGAGCAGTACTTC.